Presented here are 6 T cell receptor beta chains from one specimen sequenced in a study of CD4 and CD8 cells across lung adenocarcinoma regions. TCRdb redid the calling of the PCR reads with MiXCR, one entry per CDR3 protein. The table has about 11,000 distinct CDR3 sequences, 53% seen once. Sequences were obtained from CD8+ T cells from the center of a lung tumor. These receptors were obtained from a female donor with lung adenocarcinoma. The CD4 and CD8 labels of this study may be unreliable.

Only one count was recorded for this clonotype. This chain connects TRBV15 to TRBJ2-2; no clear D gene. Germline V gene sequence: CDR1 LNHNV, CDR2 YYDKDF (reference sequence). Trimming left V 0 bases short and J 7 bases short, with 9 bases between. The CDR3 runs 14 residues. The CDR3 is CATSRDRFGGELFF. As DNA, the CDR3 is TGTGCCACCAGCAGAGATAGGTTTGGCGGGGAGCTGTTTTTT.

This clonotype was recorded a few times. One end of the junction varies from germline; a read error may be responsible. In DNA form, the CDR3 reads TGCGCCAGCACTGAGACAGGGACAACCTACGAGCAGTACTTC. Translation: CASTETGTTYEQYF. The chain recombines TRBV10-2 with TRBJ2-1, with 7 bases lining up with TRBD1. Gene TRBJ2-7 matches the end of the DNA better, so the J call may be wrong. CDR3 length: 14 amino acids. Looked up from germline, CDR1 is WSHSY and CDR2 is SAAADI.

Points on this clonotype: The junction differs from germline at one of its ends, possibly a read error. The chain couples TRBV10-3 to TRBJ2-4; the D is unclear. Germline V lookup: CDR1 ENHRY, CDR2 SYGVKD. The CDR3 covers 15 residues. This chain's CDR3 is CAISDGRWAKNMQYF. As DNA, the CDR3 is TGTGCCATCAGTGACGGACGGTGGGCCAAAAACATGCAGTACTTC.

The V call is TRBV6-8, the J call TRBJ2-3, with D perhaps assigned TRBD1 or TRBD2 (5 bases each). CDR3 length: 16 residues. Germline values: CDR1 MNHGY, CDR2 SAAAGT. The germline V and J ends were trimmed by 5 bases and 11 bases, with 26 bases remaining between them. The DNA of the CDR3 is TGTGCCAGCAGTGTGACGGGGCTGTGGGATCAAAACATGCAGTATTTT. This gives the protein CASSVTGLWDQNMQYF.

The sample holds many counts of this clonotype. The chain employs TRBV11-2 and TRBJ2-1; possible D gene TRBD1, 6 bases. V was trimmed by 5 bases and J by 4 bases, leaving 12 bases between them. The CDR3 has 14 residues. CDR1 is SGHAT, CDR2 FQNNGV, per germline. CDR3 DNA sequence: TGTGCCAGCAGCCCCCGGACAGTATACAATGAGCAGTTCTTC. Residues: CASSPRTVYNEQFF.

The J gene is TRBJ2-1, the V gene TRBV6-1, with 10 positions matching TRBD2. The closer fit of TRBJ2-5 to the DNA end suggests the J call may be wrong. The CDR3 extends over 16 amino acids. Germline CDR1 is MNHNS and CDR2 is SASEGT. The CDR3 protein is CASRSTLAGGQETQYF. CDR3 nucleotides: TGTGCCAGCAGATCAACCTTAGCGGGGGGCCAAGAGACCCAGTACTTC.